This T cell receptor beta chain was found in a study of blood T cell repertoires in COVID-19. Using immunoSEQ multiplex PCR, the repertoire was profiled, and TCRdb retains in-frame clones only, with some absent. The table has approximately 280,000 clones, around 80% seen once. CDR1 is SGHTA and CDR2 is FQGNSA in the germline V gene. The ends were cut back, 6 bases at V and 2 bases at J, with 11 bases in the middle. The CDR3 is made up of 14 amino acids. The sequenced material came from PBMCs or T cells enriched from blood (not recorded which). This receptor was taken from a man aged 35-49 years who had been exposed to COVID-19. The genes are TRBV7-2 and TRBJ1-3; D is possibly TRBD1 (6 bases). The CDR3 is CASSPGQPGNTIYF. CDR3 DNA sequence: TGTGCCAGCAGTCCCGGACAGCCTGGAAACACCATATATTTT.